This passage covers 18 T cell receptor beta chains from one sample sequenced in a study of blood T cell repertoires in COVID-19. Sequencing was performed with immunoSEQ multiplex PCR; in TCRdb, only in-frame clones are kept and a portion is missing. The data hold around 310,000 clones, with roughly 90% observed a single time. Specimen: peripheral blood. These receptors all stem from a woman between 40 and 50 years old with COVID-19, enrolled during active disease.

The chain is built from TRBV27 and TRBJ2-2, with TRBD2 matching over 14 bases. V trimming: 7 bases; J trimming: 6 bases; junction bases outside the gene matches: 1. Germline CDR1 is MNHEY and CDR2 is SMNVEV (reference sequence). This CDR3 contains 14 residues. DNA of the CDR3: TGTGCCAGCATGGGACTAGCGGGAGCCGGGGAGCTGTTTTTT. Encoded protein: CASMGLAGAGELFF.

This clone is a singleton in its sample. The chain uses TRBV6-5 and TRBJ2-1, with 10 nucleotides matching TRBD2. Germline V gives CDR1 MNHEY, CDR2 SVGAGI. V gave up 6 bases and J gave up 4 bases; unmatched junction bases: 9. The CDR3 totals 16 residues. DNA of the CDR3: TGTGCCAGCAGCTACCCCAGCGGGAGGGCTTACAATGAGCAGTTCTTC. Encoded protein: CASSYPSGRAYNEQFF.

The V gene is TRBV7-3, the J gene TRBJ2-7; D unclear. This CDR3 is 15 amino acids long. Germline loops: CDR1 SGHTA, CDR2 FQGTGA. V gave up 3 bases and J gave up 2 bases, with 14 bases separating them. CDR3 nucleotide sequence: TGTGCCAGCAGCTTGTTACCAGCGTCAACCTACGAGCAGTACTTC. Translation gives CASSLLPASTYEQYF.

The rearrangement links TRBV5-1 to TRBJ2-5, with TRBD1 identical over 7 bases. The ends lost 3 bases at V and 0 bases at J; junction bases unmatched: 8. Germline V gives CDR1 SGHRS, CDR2 YFSETQ. The CDR3 contains 16 residues. DNA for the CDR3: TGCGCCAGCAGCTCTGGACAGGCCTCGTACCAAGAGACCCAGTACTTC. This translates into CASSSGQASYQETQYF.

The chain couples TRBV7-2 to TRBJ2-7; D might be TRBD1 (6 bases). Between the trimmed V and J ends, which lost 2 bases and 6 bases, there was a span of 11 bases. The CDR3 consists of 13 residues. CDR1 is SGHTA and CDR2 is FQGNSA in the germline V gene. The CDR3 DNA sequence: TGTGCCAGCAGCTTACGAGACAGGAGCGAGCAGTACTTC. Encoded protein: CASSLRDRSEQYF.

This chain links TRBV19 with TRBJ2-6; 13 positions match TRBD2. The CDR3 totals 20 residues. The germline V gene encodes CDR1 LNHDA and CDR2 SQIVND (reference sequence). The V and J ends lost 0 bases and 0 bases, in that order; junction bases with no gene match: 5. DNA of the CDR3: TGTGCCAGTAGTATAGAGGGACTAGCGGGATTTAGCTCTGGGGCCAACGTCCTGACTTTC. It yields the protein CASSIEGLAGFSSGANVLTF.

This rearrangement joins TRBV5-1 to TRBJ2-7; 13 nucleotides agree with TRBD2. J was trimmed by 4 bases and V by 3 bases; bases with no gene match: 1. Germline assignment: CDR1 SGHRS and CDR2 YFSETQ. The CDR3 loop spans 14 amino acids. The CDR3 here is CASSWTSGSYEQYF. The CDR3 nucleotides read TGCGCCAGCAGCTGGACTAGCGGGAGTTACGAGCAGTACTTC. Full variable domain (missing parts from reference TRBV5-1 and TRBJ2-7): KAGVTQTPRYLIKTRGQQVTLSCSPISGHRSVSWYQQTPGQGLQFLFEYFSETQRNKGNFPGRFSGRQFSNSRSEMNVSTLELGDSALYLCASSWTSGSYEQYFGPGTRLTVT.

The chain joins TRBV13 to TRBJ1-1; unclear D gene. There are 14 residues in the CDR3. In germline, CDR1 is PRHDT, CDR2 FYEKMQ (reference sequence). The V gene lost 3 bases and the J gene lost 7 bases, with 15 bases spanning the gap. In DNA form, the CDR3 reads TGTGCCAGCAGCTTCATACTCAAGCCGGGTGAAGCTTTCTTT. It encodes CASSFILKPGEAFF.

This chain uses TRBV7-8 with TRBJ2-1; a weak D match, TRBD2 (6 bases). The germline V gene encodes CDR1 SGHVS and CDR2 FQNEAQ. Trimming removed 5 bases at V and 4 bases at J, with 12 bases between. CDR3 length: 14 amino acids. In DNA, the CDR3 is TGTGCCAGCAGCCCGGGACTCGGATACAATGAGCAGTTCTTC. Protein product: CASSPGLGYNEQFF.

The chain is built from TRBV5-6 and TRBJ2-7, with 7 bases aligning to TRBD1. Germline V gene data show CDR1 as SGHDT and CDR2 as YYEEEE. V lost 4 bases, J lost 3 bases, and 10 bases stayed unmatched. This CDR3 spans 15 amino acids. The CDR3 is CASSARDRPNYEQYF. The DNA for the CDR3 is TGTGCCAGCAGCGCCCGGGACAGACCGAACTACGAGCAGTACTTC.

The rearrangement joins TRBV9 to TRBJ1-3; D ambiguous. Germline-derived CDR1 and CDR2 are SGDLS and YYNGEE. V was pared by 0 bases and J by 5 bases, with 18 bases between. This CDR3 is built from 17 residues. DNA for the CDR3: TGTGCCAGCAGCGTAGGGCCGTTTGGTCAAAAACGAAACACCATATATTTT. This encodes CASSVGPFGQKRNTIYF.

The chain is built from TRBV6-2 or TRBV6-3 and TRBJ1-5; 8 positions agree with TRBD1. The germline V gene encodes CDR1 MNHEY and CDR2 SVGEGT. The trim removed 4 bases at V and 7 bases at J, leaving 9 bases unmatched. CDR3 length: 15 residues. CDR3 sequence reads: CASSSAQGEVQPQHF. In DNA, the CDR3 is TGTGCCAGCAGTTCGGCACAGGGGGAAGTACAGCCCCAGCATTTT.

The CDR3 region is CAWTSGGHTEAFF. Here the CDR3 DNA reads TGTGCCTGGACCTCAGGGGGGCACACTGAAGCTTTCTTT. The rearrangement links TRBV30 to TRBJ1-1, with 7 bases lining up with TRBD1. Germline CDR1 and CDR2: GTSNPN and SVGIG (reference sequence). Losses at the gene ends were 4 bases for V and 3 bases for J; bases not matched to a gene: 5. The CDR3 runs 13 residues.

Only one count was recorded for this clone. The rearrangement links TRBV29-1 to TRBJ2-3; no definite D call. The V gene's germline CDR1 is SQVTM and CDR2 ANQGSEA. V dropped 5 bases and J dropped 4 bases, with 7 bases sitting between them. The CDR3 runs to 11 residues. CDR3 loop: CSVSLPDTQYF. CDR3 bases: TGCAGCGTTTCTCTCCCAGATACGCAGTATTTT.

The V and J genes are TRBV7-2 and TRBJ2-1; D unresolved. With 5 bases removed from V and 4 bases from J, the gap between germline ends came to 12 bases. CDR3 length: 14 residues. Germline assignment: CDR1 SGHTA and CDR2 FQGNSA. CDR3: CASSPRLQYNEQFF. The CDR3 nucleotides are TGTGCCAGCAGCCCCCGACTGCAGTACAATGAGCAGTTCTTC.

The rearrangement uses TRBV7-9 and TRBJ1-1; D not certain. This CDR3 region has 15 residues. Germline V lookup: CDR1 SEHNR, CDR2 FQNEAQ (reference sequence). Trimming removed 4 bases from V and 7 bases from J, with 19 bases in between. CDR3 sequence (DNA): TGTGCCAGCAGCTATACCGGCGGAGGGCCGCTTGAAGCTTTCTTT. This gives the protein CASSYTGGGPLEAFF.

This chain joins TRBV5-4 and TRBJ2-1; 10 bases agree with TRBD2. Germline loops: CDR1 SGHNT, CDR2 YYREEE (reference sequence). With 6 bases clipped from V and 0 bases from J, the junction kept 0 bases outside the gene matches. The CDR3 runs to 14 residues. This CDR3 reads CASTSGSSYNEQFF. The CDR3 DNA is TGTGCCAGCACTAGCGGGAGCTCCTACAATGAGCAGTTCTTC.

The CDR3 sequence: CASSIQTGPEKLFF. CDR3 nucleotides: TGCGCCAGCAGCATCCAGACAGGGCCTGAAAAACTGTTTTTT. This rearrangement joins TRBV5-1 to TRBJ1-4; the match to TRBD1 covers 7 bases. Germline CDR1 reads SGHRS; CDR2 reads YFSETQ. CDR3 length: 14 residues. Germline trimming cut 4 bases from V and 7 bases from J; bases unmatched to any gene: 7.